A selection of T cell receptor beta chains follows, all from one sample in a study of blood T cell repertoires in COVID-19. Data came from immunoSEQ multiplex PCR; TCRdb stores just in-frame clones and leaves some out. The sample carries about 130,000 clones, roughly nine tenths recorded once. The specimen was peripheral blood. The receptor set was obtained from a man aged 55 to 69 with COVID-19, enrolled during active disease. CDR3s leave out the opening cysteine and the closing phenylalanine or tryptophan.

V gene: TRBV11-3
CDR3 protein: ASSLLGAKGYGYT

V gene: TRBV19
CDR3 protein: ASSRDRGDNEQF

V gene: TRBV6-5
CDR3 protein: ASMRGWQETQY

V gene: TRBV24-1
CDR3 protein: ATSDLGRYNEQF

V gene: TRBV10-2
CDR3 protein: ASTSAGSLDEQF

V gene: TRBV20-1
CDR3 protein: SASTREDYGYT

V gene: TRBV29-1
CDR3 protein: SVEDNRRGHEQY

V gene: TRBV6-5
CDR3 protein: ASRFAQGAGSPLH

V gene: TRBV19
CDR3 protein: ASSALGGTHNEQF

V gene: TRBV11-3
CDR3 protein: ASSARDTANSPLH

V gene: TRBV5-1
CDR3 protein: ASSSSFRGGEQF

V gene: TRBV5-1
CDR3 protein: ASSLGGLGYTEAF